This T cell receptor (beta chain) originates from a study of shared clonotypes between healthy human individuals. Assay used: immunoSEQ multiplex PCR; TCRdb lists only in-frame clones, some missing. The sample holds roughly 1,500,000 clones, approximately 98.5% seen once. Notes on the study in general: Clonotype sharing among donors was thought likely to change with sequencing depth. Generally, naive subsets (rather than memory subsets) showed larger estimated richness.

Germline V gene sequence: CDR1 KGHSH, CDR2 LQKENI. Trimming cost V 2 bases and J 2 bases; bases outside gene matches: 0. The CDR3 spans 15 residues. Remarks on this clone: Its antigen is unidentified. Distinct nucleotide sequences in the sample also encode this CDR3.

This rearrangement joins TRBV18 to TRBJ1-3; 10 bases agree with TRBD1. This TCR came from a man aged 25-45 years in good health. Input material: naive CD4+ T cells sorted from blood. Subset reported: CD45RA+ positively selected. The CDR3 coding sequence is TGTGCCAGCTCACCAGGGACAGGGGCTGGAAACACCATATATTTT. Its translation is CASSPGTGAGNTIYF.